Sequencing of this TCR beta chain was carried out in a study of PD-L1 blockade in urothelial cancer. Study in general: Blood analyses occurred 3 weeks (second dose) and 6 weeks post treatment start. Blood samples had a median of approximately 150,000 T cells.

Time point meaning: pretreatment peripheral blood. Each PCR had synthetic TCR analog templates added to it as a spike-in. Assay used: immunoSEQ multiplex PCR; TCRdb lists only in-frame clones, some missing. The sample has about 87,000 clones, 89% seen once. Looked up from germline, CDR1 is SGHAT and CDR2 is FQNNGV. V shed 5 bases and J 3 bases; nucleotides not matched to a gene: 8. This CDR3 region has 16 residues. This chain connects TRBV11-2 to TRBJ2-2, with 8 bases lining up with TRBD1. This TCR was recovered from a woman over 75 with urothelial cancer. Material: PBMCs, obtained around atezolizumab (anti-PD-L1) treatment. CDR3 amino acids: CASSRRTGRYTGELFF. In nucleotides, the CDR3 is TGTGCCAGCAGCCGTCGGACAGGGAGGTACACCGGGGAGCTGTTTTTT. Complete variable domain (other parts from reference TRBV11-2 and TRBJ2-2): EAGVAQSPRYKIIEKRQSVAFWCNPISGHATLYWYQQILGQGPKLLIQFQNNGVVDDSQLPKDRFSAERLKGVDSTLKIQPAKLEDSAVYLCASSRRTGRYTGELFFGEGSRLTVL.